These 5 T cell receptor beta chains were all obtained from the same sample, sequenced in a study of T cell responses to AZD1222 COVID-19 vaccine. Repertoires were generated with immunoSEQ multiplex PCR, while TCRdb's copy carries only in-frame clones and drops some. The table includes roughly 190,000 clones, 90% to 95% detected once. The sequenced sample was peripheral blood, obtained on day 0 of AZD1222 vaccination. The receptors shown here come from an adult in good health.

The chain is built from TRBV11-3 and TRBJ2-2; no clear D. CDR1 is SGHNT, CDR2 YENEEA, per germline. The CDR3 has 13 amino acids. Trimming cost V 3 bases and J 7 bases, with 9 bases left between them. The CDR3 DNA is TGTGCCAGCAGCTTCACGCGGTACGGGGAGCTGTTTTTT. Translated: CASSFTRYGELFF.

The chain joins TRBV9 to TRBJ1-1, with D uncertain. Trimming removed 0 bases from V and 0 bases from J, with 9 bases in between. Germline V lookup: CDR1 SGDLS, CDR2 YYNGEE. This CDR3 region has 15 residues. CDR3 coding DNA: TGTGCCAGCAGCGTAGTCTCAGCCATGAACACTGAAGCTTTCTTT. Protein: CASSVVSAMNTEAFF.

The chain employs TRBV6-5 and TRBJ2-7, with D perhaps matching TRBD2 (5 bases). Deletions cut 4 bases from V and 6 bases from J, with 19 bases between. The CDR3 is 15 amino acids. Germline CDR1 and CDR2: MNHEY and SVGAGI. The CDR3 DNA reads TGTGCCAGCAGTTCAAGGGAGTGGTTTTTGGGCGAGCAGTACTTC. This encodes CASSSREWFLGEQYF.

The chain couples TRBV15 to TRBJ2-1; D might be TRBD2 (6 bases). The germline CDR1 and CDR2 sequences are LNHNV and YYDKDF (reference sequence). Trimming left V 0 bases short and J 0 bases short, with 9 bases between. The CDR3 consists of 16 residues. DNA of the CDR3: TGTGCCACCAGCAGAGATCTAGCGAGCTCCTACAATGAGCAGTTCTTC. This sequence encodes CATSRDLASSYNEQFF.

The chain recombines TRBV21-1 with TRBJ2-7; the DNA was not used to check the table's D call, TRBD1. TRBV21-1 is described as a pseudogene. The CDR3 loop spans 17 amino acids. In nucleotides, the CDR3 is TGTGCCAGCAGCAAACACACCCGTCAGGGGGCCTCCTACGAGCAGTACTTC. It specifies CASSKHTRQGASYEQYF.